The 29 T cell receptor beta chains below come from one sample, sequenced in a study of early T cells in non-severe SARS-CoV-2 infection. TCRdb processed the 5' RACE reads anew with MiXCR; each CDR3 protein has one entry. Of around 40,000 distinct CDR3 sequences listed, 11% are singletons. Sequenced: whole blood. Source of these receptors: an adult who was a healthcare worker with PCR-confirmed SARS-CoV-2 infection or an uninfected control (not recorded which).

This clonotype was detected ten times or more. This chain links TRBV4-2 with TRBJ2-1; possibly TRBD1 for D (5 bases). The V end was cut by 0 bases, the J end by 9 bases, with 6 bases between. The germline V gene has CDR1 LGHNA and CDR2 YNFKEQ. The CDR3 spans 12 residues. CDR3 DNA sequence: TGTGCCAGCAGCCAAGACAGGGTTGAGCAGTTCTTC. Its protein is CASSQDRVEQFF.

This clonotype came up many times. This chain connects TRBV13 to TRBJ1-2; a weak D match, TRBD1 (6 bases). The CDR3 consists of 14 residues. From germline, CDR1 is PRHDT and CDR2 FYEKMQ (reference sequence). V dropped 0 bases and J dropped 6 bases, with 11 bases sitting between them. The CDR3 reads CASSLGQGRNGYTF. The CDR3 DNA follows: TGTGCCAGCAGCTTAGGCCAGGGGAGGAATGGCTACACCTTC. The whole variable domain, filled in from reference TRBV13 and TRBJ1-2, reads AAGVIQSPRHLIKEKRETATLKCYPIPRHDTVYWYQQGPGQDPQFLISFYEKMQSDKGSIPDRFSAQQFSDYHSELNMSSLELGDSALYFCASSLGQGRNGYTFGSGTRLTVV.

This clonotype was observed many times. The chain carries TRBV29-1 and TRBJ2-5, with no clear D. This CDR3 region has 12 residues. Trimming cost V 4 bases and J 7 bases, with 13 bases left between them. Germline CDR1 SQVTM, CDR2 ANQGSEA. In nucleotides, the CDR3 is TGCAGCGTTGGTGCCACTTCGGGGACCCAGTACTTC. Translating it yields CSVGATSGTQYF.

This clonotype showed up many times. The chain is built from TRBV12-3 or TRBV12-4 and TRBJ1-1, with 9 nucleotides matching TRBD1. Trimming at V came to 2 bases and at J to 0 bases, leaving 4 bases not matched to a gene. CDR3 length: 16 amino acids. This CDR3 reads CASSLNRGLLNTEAFF. CDR3 sequence (DNA): TGTGCCAGCAGTTTAAACAGGGGGCTTTTGAACACTGAAGCTTTCTTT.

This clonotype was counted ten times or more. The gene calls are TRBV20-1 and TRBJ1-3; no definite D call. V lost 6 bases and J lost 4, with 13 bases in between. The CDR3 is made up of 13 amino acids. In germline, CDR1 is DFQATT, CDR2 SNEGSKA (reference sequence). Here the CDR3 reads CSAQRGLGNTIYF. As DNA, the CDR3 is TGCAGTGCCCAGAGAGGGCTAGGAAACACCATATATTTT.

This clonotype appeared many times. This chain uses TRBV3-1 with TRBJ2-7; D perhaps matches TRBD2 (5 bases). With 0 bases removed from V and 6 bases from J, the gap between germline ends came to 9 bases. CDR3 length: 13 residues. Per germline, CDR1 LGHDT and CDR2 YNNKEL (reference sequence). The CDR3 DNA reads as TGTGCCAGCAGCCAAGATCTGGCGGGCGAGCAGTACTTC. It specifies CASSQDLAGEQYF.

This clonotype has more than one count but fewer than ten. The rearrangement links TRBV28 to TRBJ2-1; tentatively, D is TRBD1 (6 bases). V lost 6 bases to trimming and J lost 7 bases, with 16 bases between them. CDR3 length equals 14 residues. CDR1 and CDR2 (germline): MDHEN, SYDVKM. CDR3: CASRTGFSGNEQFF. The CDR3 region has the DNA TGTGCCAGCAGAACAGGGTTCTCTGGGAATGAGCAGTTCTTC.

The sample holds a few counts of this clonotype. This rearrangement joins TRBV29-1 to TRBJ2-7; the match to TRBD2 covers 9 bases. CDR1 and CDR2 (germline): SQVTM, ANQGSEA. The CDR3 runs to 12 residues. Trimming cost V 6 bases and J 4 bases; bases outside gene matches: 4. The CDR3 region is CSVRLAAYEQYF. CDR3 in DNA: TGCAGCGTAAGACTAGCGGCGTACGAGCAGTACTTC.

This clonotype was seen repeatedly, ten times or more. The gene calls are TRBV28 and TRBJ2-1; maybe TRBD2 (5 bases). CDR1 is MDHEN and CDR2 is SYDVKM in the germline V gene. The CDR3 has 12 amino acids. Trimming shortened V by 5 bases and J by 4 bases, and 6 bases separated the two germline ends. CDR3 bases: TGTGCCAGCAGTGAGGGTTACAATGAGCAGTTCTTC. Its protein is CASSEGYNEQFF.

This clonotype appeared many times. The CDR3 sequence is CASSSPSEWTGGKITEAFF. DNA of the CDR3: TGTGCCAGCAGCTCGCCGTCCGAGTGGACAGGGGGGAAGATCACTGAAGCTTTCTTT. This chain uses TRBV7-9 with TRBJ1-1; 10 bases fit TRBD1. From germline, CDR1 is SEHNR and CDR2 FQNEAQ (reference sequence). Unmatched junction bases numbered 18, after V lost 4 bases and J lost 4 bases. There are 19 residues in the CDR3.

This clonotype was observed at least ten times. V usage is TRBV6-5 and J usage is TRBJ2-4; D is undetermined. The germline gives CDR1 MNHEY, CDR2 SVGAGI. CDR3 length: 15 residues. Trimming removed 6 bases from V and 0 bases from J, with 12 bases in between. The CDR3 coding sequence is TGTGCCAGCAGCCCTAGACTCTTAGCCAAAAACATTCAGTACTTC. Amino acid sequence: CASSPRLLAKNIQYF.

This clonotype has only a few counts. The gene calls are TRBV13 and TRBJ2-6, with 7 bases identical to TRBD1. J lost 0 bases, V lost 7 bases, and 9 bases had no gene match. This CDR3 is 17 amino acids long. Germline lookup yields CDR1 PRHDT and CDR2 FYEKMQ (reference sequence). The CDR3 loop reads CASKRQGLSSGANVLTF. The CDR3, as DNA: TGTGCCAGCAAACGACAGGGATTAAGCTCTGGGGCCAACGTCCTGACTTTC.

The chain combines TRBV28 with TRBJ1-4; TRBD1 aligns across 9 bases. CDR1 and CDR2 from the germline V gene are MDHEN and SYDVKM. J gave up 3 bases and V 5 bases, and 4 bases lay outside the gene matches. The CDR3 runs to 15 residues. The CDR3, as DNA: TGTGCCAGCAGTCCACAGGGGGCTGCTAATGAAAAACTGTTTTTT. The encoded protein is CASSPQGAANEKLFF.

A word on this clonotype: A much larger clone sits a single nucleotide away, making a read error possible. The chain couples TRBV11-3 to TRBJ2-2; D is perhaps TRBD1 or TRBD2 (5 bases each). This CDR3 is built from 14 residues. The germline V gene encodes CDR1 SGHNT and CDR2 YENEEA. The CDR3 is CASSWGPRTEELFF. In DNA, the CDR3 is TGTGCCAGCAGCTGGGGACCCCGAACCGAGGAGCTGTTTTTT.

There are a few counts of this clonotype. The chain uses TRBV4-1 and TRBJ2-3, with 12 positions matching TRBD2. Germline values: CDR1 MGHRA, CDR2 YSYEKL. There are 18 residues in the CDR3. J was trimmed by 3 bases and V by 1 base; bases with no gene match: 8. The CDR3 DNA sequence: TGCGCCAGCAGCCAAGTCGCTAGCGGGAGGGCGAGGACAGATACGCAGTATTTT. It codes for CASSQVASGRARTDTQYF.

This clonotype was picked up a small number of times. The rearrangement links TRBV6-5 to TRBJ2-2; perhaps D is TRBD1 or TRBD2 (5 bases each). Trimming stripped 6 bases from V and 0 bases from J, with 8 bases between. Germline CDR1 and CDR2: MNHEY and SVGAGI. This CDR3 has 14 residues. The CDR3 region has the DNA TGTGCCAGCAGCCGGGACCCGAACACCGGGGAGCTGTTTTTT. This translates into CASSRDPNTGELFF.

This clonotype was detected ten times or more. The chain carries TRBV4-2 and TRBJ2-2; tentatively, D is TRBD2 (6 bases). Germline V gene data show CDR1 as LGHNA and CDR2 as YNFKEQ. The CDR3 is made up of 16 amino acids. Trimming pared 0 bases from V and 5 bases from J, leaving 13 bases between. CDR3 DNA sequence: TGTGCCAGCAGCCAAGAATCATTCGGGGGAACCGGGGAGCTGTTTTTT. Its protein product is CASSQESFGGTGELFF.

V is TRBV18 and J is TRBJ1-2, with D possibly being TRBD1 (5 bases). Trimming shortened V by 4 bases and J by 2 bases, and 17 bases separated the two germline ends. Germline loops: CDR1 KGHSH, CDR2 LQKENI. This CDR3 is 16 amino acids long. This chain's CDR3 is CASSLPSETANYGYTF. CDR3 nucleotide sequence: TGTGCCAGCTCACTACCTTCCGAGACAGCGAACTATGGCTACACCTTC.

This clonotype was seen at least ten times. Here the CDR3 DNA reads TGTGCCAGCAGCTTGGCCGGAGGCCTCTCTGGGGCCAACGTCCTGACTTTC. Encoded protein: CASSLAGGLSGANVLTF. This chain joins TRBV5-4 and TRBJ2-6, with a tentative D call TRBD2 (5 bases). The CDR3 spans 17 residues. Looked up from germline, CDR1 is SGHNT and CDR2 is YYREEE (reference sequence). V dropped 0 bases and J dropped 0 bases, with 10 bases sitting between them.

Ten or more counts support this clonotype. The rearrangement links TRBV7-2 to TRBJ1-2; TRBD1 might be the D (6 bases). This CDR3 region has 15 residues. Germline V lookup: CDR1 SGHTA, CDR2 FQGNSA. Trimming took off 4 bases at V and 2 bases at J, with 14 bases between the two ends. CDR3 nucleotide sequence: TGTGCCAGCAGCTCCACAGGGATGGGCAACTATGGCTACACCTTC. This gives the protein CASSSTGMGNYGYTF. The whole variable domain, remainder taken from reference TRBV7-2 and TRBJ1-2, is GAGVSQSPSNKVTEKGKDVELRCDPISGHTALYWYRQSLGQGLEFLIYFQGNSAPDKSGLPSDRFSAERTGGSVSTLTIQRTQQEDSAVYLCASSSTGMGNYGYTFGSGTRLTVV.

This clonotype came up many times. This chain joins TRBV28 and TRBJ2-7, with a possible D match to TRBD1 (5 bases). V was cut by 5 bases and J by 2 bases, with 10 bases left in between. This CDR3 contains 13 residues. Germline V lookup: CDR1 MDHEN, CDR2 SYDVKM. The CDR3 region is CASSPGSPYEQYF. The DNA of the CDR3 is TGTGCCAGCAGTCCAGGGTCCCCCTACGAGCAGTACTTC.

This clonotype was counted many times. The chain joins TRBV20-1 to TRBJ2-3, with D possibly being TRBD2 (6 bases). V lost 4 bases and J lost 4, with 12 bases in between. Germline CDR1 reads DFQATT; CDR2 reads SNEGSKA (reference sequence). The length of the CDR3 is 13 residues. The CDR3 here is CSAMPGTSDTQYF. The CDR3 coding sequence is TGCAGTGCTATGCCCGGGACTTCAGATACGCAGTATTTT.

This clonotype was counted a few times. The genes are TRBV12-3 or TRBV12-4 and TRBJ2-5; TRBD1 might be the D (6 bases). The CDR3 is 14 amino acids. With 5 bases removed from V and 5 bases from J, the gap between germline ends came to 15 bases. The CDR3 DNA reads TGTGCCAGCAGTCTCTCAGGGGCTGAGGAGACCCAGTACTTC. Translating gives CASSLSGAEETQYF.

This chain links TRBV6-4 with TRBJ1-6, with D perhaps matching TRBD1 (5 bases). The germline V and J ends were trimmed by 5 bases and 8 bases, with 13 bases remaining between them. The germline CDR1 and CDR2 sequences are MRHNA and SNTAGT. This CDR3 has 14 residues. The CDR3 sequence is CASSQDRAYSPLHF. CDR3 nucleotides: TGTGCCAGCAGTCAAGACAGAGCCTATTCACCCCTCCACTTT.

This clonotype occurred many times. The rearrangement uses TRBV27 and TRBJ1-1; 7 nucleotides agree with TRBD1. V trimming: 3 bases; J trimming: 0 bases; junction bases outside the gene matches: 7. This CDR3 spans 16 amino acids. CDR1 and CDR2 from the germline V gene are MNHEY and SMNVEV (reference sequence). The CDR3 DNA follows: TGTGCCAGCAGTTTTTGGGCAACAGGGGTGAACACTGAAGCTTTCTTT. It encodes CASSFWATGVNTEAFF.

The chain combines TRBV4-3 with TRBJ1-1; D remains unclear. The CDR3 is made up of 15 amino acids. Trimming removed 0 bases from V and 3 bases from J, with 11 bases in between. From germline, CDR1 is LGHNA and CDR2 YSLEER. The CDR3 DNA sequence: TGCGCCAGCAGCCAAGACTCCCATCGGGACACTGAAGCTTTCTTT. Translated: CASSQDSHRDTEAFF.

This clonotype has only a few counts. The chain links TRBV21-1 to TRBJ2-7; TRBD1, the D gene given by the table, was not confirmed from the DNA. TRBV21-1 is designated a pseudogene. The CDR3 has 13 residues. CDR3 bases: TGTGCCAAAACCGGGACAGAAGTCTACGAGCAGTACTTC. Amino acid sequence: CAKTGTEVYEQYF.

This clonotype was counted only a few times. The chain couples TRBV12-3 or TRBV12-4 to TRBJ2-7; no clear D gene. This CDR3 is built from 12 residues. V gave up 5 bases and J gave up 6 bases, with 11 bases separating them. The CDR3 protein is CASSHLQLEQYF. The CDR3, as DNA: TGTGCCAGCAGTCACCTACAGCTCGAGCAGTACTTC.

The rearrangement joins TRBV20-1 to TRBJ2-3; the D is unclear. V lost 8 bases and J lost 0, with 15 bases in between. CDR3 length: 14 amino acids. Germline CDR1 reads DFQATT; CDR2 reads SNEGSKA (reference sequence). DNA of the CDR3: TGCAGTACCCCCGACTTGCGAAGCACAGATACGCAGTATTTT. Protein: CSTPDLRSTDTQYF.